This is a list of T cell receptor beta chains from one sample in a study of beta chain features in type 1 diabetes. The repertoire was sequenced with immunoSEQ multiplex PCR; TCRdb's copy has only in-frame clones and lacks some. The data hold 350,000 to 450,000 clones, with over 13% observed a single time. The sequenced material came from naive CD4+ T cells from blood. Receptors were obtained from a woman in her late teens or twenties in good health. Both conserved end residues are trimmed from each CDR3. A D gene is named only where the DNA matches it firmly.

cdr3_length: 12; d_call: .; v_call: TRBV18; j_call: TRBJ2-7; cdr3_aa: ASSPRGEKVEQY
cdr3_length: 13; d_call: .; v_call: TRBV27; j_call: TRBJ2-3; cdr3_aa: ASSLGTSEGDTQY
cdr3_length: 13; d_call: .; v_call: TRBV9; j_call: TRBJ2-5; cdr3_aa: ASSGGGLIQETQY
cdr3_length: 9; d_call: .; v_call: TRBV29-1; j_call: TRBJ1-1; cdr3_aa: SVQGNTEAF
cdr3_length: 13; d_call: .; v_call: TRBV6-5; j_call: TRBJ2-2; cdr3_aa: ASSPWGGRAGELF
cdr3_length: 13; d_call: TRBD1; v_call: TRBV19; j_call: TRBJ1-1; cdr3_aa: ASSTTGQGNTEAF
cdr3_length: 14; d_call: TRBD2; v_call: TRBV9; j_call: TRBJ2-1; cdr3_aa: ASSLQTSGINNEQF
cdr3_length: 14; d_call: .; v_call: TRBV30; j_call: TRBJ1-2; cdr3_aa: AWSVDWQGNNYGYT
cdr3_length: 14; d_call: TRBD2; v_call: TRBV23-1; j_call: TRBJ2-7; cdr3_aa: ASSVGGRPSDYEQY
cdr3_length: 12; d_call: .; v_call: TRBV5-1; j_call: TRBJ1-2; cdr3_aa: ASSLDQGGYGYT
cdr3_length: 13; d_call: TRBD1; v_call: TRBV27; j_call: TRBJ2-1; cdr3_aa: ASSSEGAEYNEQF
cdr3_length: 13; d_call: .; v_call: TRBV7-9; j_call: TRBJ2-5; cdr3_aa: ASSLSIVRSETQY
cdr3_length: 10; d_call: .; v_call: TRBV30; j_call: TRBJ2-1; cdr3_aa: AWSGQGYEQF
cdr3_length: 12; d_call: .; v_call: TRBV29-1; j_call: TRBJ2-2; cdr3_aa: SVVIKTNTGELF
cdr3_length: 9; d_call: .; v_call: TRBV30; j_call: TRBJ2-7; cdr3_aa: AWRLGGEQY
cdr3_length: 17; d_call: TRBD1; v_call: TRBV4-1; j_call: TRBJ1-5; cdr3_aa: ASSQDSPWTGRRNQPQH
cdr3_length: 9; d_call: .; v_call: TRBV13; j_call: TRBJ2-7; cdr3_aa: ASSSPYEQY
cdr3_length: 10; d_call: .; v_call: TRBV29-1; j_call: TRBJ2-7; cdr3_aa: STRDISYEQY
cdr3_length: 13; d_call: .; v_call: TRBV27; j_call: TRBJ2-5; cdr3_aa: ASSLGSTVQETQY
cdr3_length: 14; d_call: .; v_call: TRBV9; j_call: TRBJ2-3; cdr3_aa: ASSVGRIGGTDTQY
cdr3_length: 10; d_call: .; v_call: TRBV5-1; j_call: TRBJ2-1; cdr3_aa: ASSIGQSGEF
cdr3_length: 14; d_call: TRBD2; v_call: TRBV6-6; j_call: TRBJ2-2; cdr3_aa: ASSPFSGGNTGELF
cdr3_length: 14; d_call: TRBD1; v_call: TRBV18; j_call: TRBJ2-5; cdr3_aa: ASSRGGTGLQETQY
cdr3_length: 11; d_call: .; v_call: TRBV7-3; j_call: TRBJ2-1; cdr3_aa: ASSLISGHEQF
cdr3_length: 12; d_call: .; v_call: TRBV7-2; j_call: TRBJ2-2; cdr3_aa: ASSPGQTTGELF
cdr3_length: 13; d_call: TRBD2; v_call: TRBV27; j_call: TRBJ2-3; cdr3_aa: ASSLSGGRADTQY
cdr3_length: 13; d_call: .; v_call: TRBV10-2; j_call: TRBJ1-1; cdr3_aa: ASKSRSGGETEAF
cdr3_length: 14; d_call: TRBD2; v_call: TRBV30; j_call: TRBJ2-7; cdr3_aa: AWERPSSGRAYEQY
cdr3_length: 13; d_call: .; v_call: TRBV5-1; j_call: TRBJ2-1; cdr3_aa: ASSFASFPNNEQF
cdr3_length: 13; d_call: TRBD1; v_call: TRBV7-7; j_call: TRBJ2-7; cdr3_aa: ASSLGPTGSYEQY
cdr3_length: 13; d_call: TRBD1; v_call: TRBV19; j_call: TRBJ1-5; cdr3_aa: ASSFGGTGNQPQH